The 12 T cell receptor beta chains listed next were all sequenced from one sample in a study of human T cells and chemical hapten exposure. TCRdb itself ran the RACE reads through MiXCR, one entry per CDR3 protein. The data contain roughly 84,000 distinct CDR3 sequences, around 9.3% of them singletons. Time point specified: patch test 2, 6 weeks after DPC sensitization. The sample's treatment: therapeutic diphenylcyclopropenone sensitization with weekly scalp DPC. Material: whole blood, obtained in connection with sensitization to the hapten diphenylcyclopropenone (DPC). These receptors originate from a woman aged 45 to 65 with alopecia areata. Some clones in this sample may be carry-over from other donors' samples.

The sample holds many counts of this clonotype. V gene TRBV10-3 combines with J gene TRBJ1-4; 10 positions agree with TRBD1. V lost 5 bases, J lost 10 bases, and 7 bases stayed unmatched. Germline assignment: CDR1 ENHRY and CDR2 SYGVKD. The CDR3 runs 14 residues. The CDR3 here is CAISPDRGEGKLFF. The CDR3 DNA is TGTGCCATCAGTCCGGACAGGGGGGAAGGAAAACTGTTTTTT.

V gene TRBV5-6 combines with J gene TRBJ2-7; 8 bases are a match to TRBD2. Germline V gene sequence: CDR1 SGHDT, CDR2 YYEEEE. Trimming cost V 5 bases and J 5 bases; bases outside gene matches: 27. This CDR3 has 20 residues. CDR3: CASSNDLTHGTRARWDEQYF. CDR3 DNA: TGTGCCAGCAGTAACGATTTGACCCATGGGACTAGGGCCCGTTGGGACGAGCAGTACTTC. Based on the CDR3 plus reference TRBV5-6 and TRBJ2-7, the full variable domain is DAGVTQSPTHLIKTRGQQVTLRCSPKSGHDTVSWYQQALGQGPQFIFQYYEEEERQRGNFPDRFSGHQFPNYSSELNVNALLLGDSALYLCASSNDLTHGTRARWDEQYFGPGTRLTVT.

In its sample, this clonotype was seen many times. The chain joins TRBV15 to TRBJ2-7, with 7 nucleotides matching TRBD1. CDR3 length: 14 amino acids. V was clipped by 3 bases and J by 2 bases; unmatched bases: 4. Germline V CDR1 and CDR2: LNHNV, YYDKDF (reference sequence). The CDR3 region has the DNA TGTGCCACCAGCAGCTCCGGGACAGCCTACGAGCAGTACTTC. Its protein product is CATSSSGTAYEQYF.

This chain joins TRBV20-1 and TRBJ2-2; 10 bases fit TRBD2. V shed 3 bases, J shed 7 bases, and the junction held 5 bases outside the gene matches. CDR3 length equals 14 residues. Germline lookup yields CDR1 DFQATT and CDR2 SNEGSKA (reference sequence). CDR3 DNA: TGCAGTGCTAGTGAAGCTAGCGGGAGCGGGGAGCTGTTTTTT. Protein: CSASEASGSGELFF.

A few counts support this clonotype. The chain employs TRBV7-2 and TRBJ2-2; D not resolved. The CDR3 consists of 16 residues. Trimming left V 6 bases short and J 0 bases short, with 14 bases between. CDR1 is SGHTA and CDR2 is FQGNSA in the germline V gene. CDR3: CASRRLASTNTGELFF. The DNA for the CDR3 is TGTGCCAGCAGAAGGCTGGCGAGTACGAACACCGGGGAGCTGTTTTTT. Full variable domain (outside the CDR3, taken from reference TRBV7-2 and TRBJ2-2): GAGVSQSPSNKVTEKGKDVELRCDPISGHTALYWYRQSLGQGLEFLIYFQGNSAPDKSGLPSDRFSAERTGGSVSTLTIQRTQQEDSAVYLCASRRLASTNTGELFFGEGSRLTVL.

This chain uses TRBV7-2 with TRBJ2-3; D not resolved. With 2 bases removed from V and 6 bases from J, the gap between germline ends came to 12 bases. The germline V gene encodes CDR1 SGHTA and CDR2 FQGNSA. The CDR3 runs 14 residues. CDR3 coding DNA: TGTGCCAGCAGCTTAATCGTCAATGGGGATACGCAGTATTTT. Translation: CASSLIVNGDTQYF.

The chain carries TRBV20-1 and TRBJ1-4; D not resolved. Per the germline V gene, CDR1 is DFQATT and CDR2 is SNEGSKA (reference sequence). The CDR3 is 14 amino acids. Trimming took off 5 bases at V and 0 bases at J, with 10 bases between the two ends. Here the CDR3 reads CSAPQQTTNEKLFF. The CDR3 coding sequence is TGCAGTGCTCCTCAACAGACAACTAATGAAAAACTGTTTTTT.

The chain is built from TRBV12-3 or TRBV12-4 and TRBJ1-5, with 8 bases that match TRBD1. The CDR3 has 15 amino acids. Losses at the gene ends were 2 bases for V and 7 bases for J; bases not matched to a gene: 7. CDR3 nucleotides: TGTGCCAGCAGTTTAAACGACAGGGGTGGACAGCCCCAGCATTTT. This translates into CASSLNDRGGQPQHF.

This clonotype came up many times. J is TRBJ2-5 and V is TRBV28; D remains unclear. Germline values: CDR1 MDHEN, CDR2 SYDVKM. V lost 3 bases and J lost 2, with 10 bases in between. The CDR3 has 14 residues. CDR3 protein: CASSFLGQQETQYF. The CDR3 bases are TGTGCCAGCAGTTTTTTGGGCCAGCAAGAGACCCAGTACTTC.

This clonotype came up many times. This CDR3 reads CASSPAGVTDTQYF. The CDR3, as DNA: TGTGCCAGTAGTCCGGCGGGAGTAACAGATACGCAGTATTTT. The rearrangement links TRBV19 to TRBJ2-3; 7 bases map to TRBD2. With 5 bases clipped from V and 3 bases from J, the junction kept 5 bases outside the gene matches. Germline CDR1 LNHDA, CDR2 SQIVND (reference sequence). The CDR3 covers 14 residues. The full variable domain, rest sourced from reference TRBV19 and TRBJ2-3, is DGGITQSPKYLFRKEGQNVTLSCEQNLNHDAMYWYRQDPGQGLRLIYYSQIVNDFQKGDIAEGYSVSREKKESFPLTVTSAQKNPTAFYLCASSPAGVTDTQYFGPGTRLTVL.

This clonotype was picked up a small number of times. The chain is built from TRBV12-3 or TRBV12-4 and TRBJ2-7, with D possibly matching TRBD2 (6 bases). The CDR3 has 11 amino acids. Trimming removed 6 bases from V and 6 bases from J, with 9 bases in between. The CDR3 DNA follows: TGTGCCAGCAGGACTAGTGCCGAGCAGTACTTC. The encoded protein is CASRTSAEQYF.

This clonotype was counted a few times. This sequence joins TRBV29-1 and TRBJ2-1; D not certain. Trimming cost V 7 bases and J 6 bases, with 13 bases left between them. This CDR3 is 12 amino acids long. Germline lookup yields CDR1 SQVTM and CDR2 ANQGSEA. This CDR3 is CSALTKGNEQFF. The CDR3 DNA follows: TGCAGCGCTCTGACGAAGGGCAATGAGCAGTTCTTC.